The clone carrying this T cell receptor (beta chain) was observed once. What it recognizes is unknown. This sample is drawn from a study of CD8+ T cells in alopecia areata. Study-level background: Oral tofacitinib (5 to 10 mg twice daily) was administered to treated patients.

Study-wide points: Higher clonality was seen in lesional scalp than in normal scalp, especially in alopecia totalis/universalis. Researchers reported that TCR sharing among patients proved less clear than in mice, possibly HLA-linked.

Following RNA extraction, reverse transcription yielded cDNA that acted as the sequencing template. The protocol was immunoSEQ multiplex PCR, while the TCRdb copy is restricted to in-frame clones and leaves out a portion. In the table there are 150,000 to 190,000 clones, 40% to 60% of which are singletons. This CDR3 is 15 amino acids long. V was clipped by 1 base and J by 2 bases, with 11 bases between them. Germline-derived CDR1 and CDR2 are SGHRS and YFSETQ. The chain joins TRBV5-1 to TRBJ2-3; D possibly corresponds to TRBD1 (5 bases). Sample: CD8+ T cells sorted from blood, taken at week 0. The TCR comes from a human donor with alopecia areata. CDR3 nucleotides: TGCGCCAGCAGCTTGAAGCAGGGATACACAGATACGCAGTATTTT. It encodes CASSLKQGYTDTQYF. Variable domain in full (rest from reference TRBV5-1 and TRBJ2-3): KAGVTQTPRYLIKTRGQQVTLSCSPISGHRSVSWYQQTPGQGLQFLFEYFSETQRNKGNFPGRFSGRQFSNSRSEMNVSTLELGDSALYLCASSLKQGYTDTQYFGPGTRLTVL.